The rows below give T cell receptor beta chains drawn from one sample of a study of T cell repertoires in cytomegalovirus infection. Their target antigens are unknown. Using its own MiXCR run on the reads, TCRdb lists one record per CDR3 protein. The data contain about 890,000 distinct CDR3 sequences, around 30% of them seen just once; the ten biggest clones take up 11% to 15%. Sample: cultured CD8+ T cells from PBMCs, taken from culture after CMV antigen stimulation. These receptors were obtained from a human donor in good health (CMV status not recorded). Some clones in this sample may be carry-over from other donors' samples. Each CDR3 is given with its conserved first and last residue. The D gene is left open where the match is weak. Clone size is not always given. Where it is, it says once, few, many or a class for expanded clones.

d_call	j_call	clone_size	v_call	cdr3_aa	cdr3_nt
-	TRBJ2-1	-	TRBV6-4	CASSGAGAILNEQFF	TGTGCCAGCAGTGGGGCAGGGGCTATCCTCAATGAGCAGTTCTTC
-	TRBJ1-2	-	TRBV27	CASWDKRLPYGYTF	TGTGCCAGCTGGGACAAACGGCTCCCCTATGGCTACACCTTC
-	TRBJ1-5	many	TRBV12-3/TRBV12-4	CASSLGPGQPQHF	TGTGCCAGCAGTTTAGGACCGGGACAGCCCCAGCATTTT
-	TRBJ1-1	few	TRBV7-8	CASSLNVGDTEAFF	TGTGCCAGCAGCTTAAACGTTGGGGACACTGAAGCTTTCTTT
TRBD1	TRBJ2-6	few	TRBV5-1	CASSGTTGPSGANVLTF	TGCGCCAGCAGCGGGACGACAGGGCCCTCTGGGGCCAACGTCCTGACTTTC
-	TRBJ1-2	many	TRBV7-8	CASSLYRTDGYTF	TGTGCCAGCAGCTTATATCGGACAGACGGCTACACCTTC
-	TRBJ1-1	-	TRBV27	CASSTGQRNTEAFF	TGTGCCAGCAGTACCGGACAGAGGAACACTGAAGCTTTCTTT
-	TRBJ1-2	-	TRBV20-1	CSAREQARSYGYTF	TGCAGTGCTAGAGAACAGGCGAGGAGCTATGGCTACACCTTC
-	TRBJ2-1	few	TRBV27	CASSLGHRNEQFF	TGTGCCAGCAGCCTTGGACACCGCAATGAGCAGTTCTTC
TRBD1	TRBJ2-7	-	TRBV12-3/TRBV12-4	CASRTGTEYEQYF	TGTGCCAGCAGGACCGGGACAGAATACGAGCAGTACTTC
TRBD1	TRBJ2-3	few	TRBV27	CASSRFLGGGKDTQYF	TGTGCCAGCAGTCGTTTTTTAGGGGGCGGTAAAGATACGCAGTATTTT
-	TRBJ2-3	few	TRBV4-1	CASSQEGVTDTQYF	TGCGCCAGCAGCCAAGAGGGGGTTACAGATACGCAGTATTTT
-	TRBJ2-7	-	TRBV7-8	CASSTRTVVYEQYF	TGTGCCAGCAGCACAAGGACGGTAGTCTACGAGCAGTACTTC
-	TRBJ1-1	many	TRBV7-6	CASSLAWGRNTEAFF	TGTGCCAGCAGCTTAGCGTGGGGGAGGAACACTGAAGCTTTCTTT
-	TRBJ1-5	-	TRBV12-3/TRBV12-4	CASSLWGVQPQHF	TGTGCCAGCAGTTTATGGGGGGTGCAGCCCCAGCATTTT
-	TRBJ2-3	few	TRBV27	CASIRGDTQYF	TGTGCCAGCATCCGAGGAGATACGCAGTATTTT
TRBD2	TRBJ2-2	few	TRBV20-1	CSASAGGPNTGELFF	TGCAGTGCTAGCGCGGGGGGGCCAAACACCGGGGAGCTGTTTTTT
TRBD2	TRBJ2-2	-	TRBV20-1	CSALVTSGGNAGELFF	TGCAGCGCACTAGTGACTAGCGGGGGGAACGCCGGGGAGCTGTTTTTT
-	TRBJ1-1	-	TRBV5-4	CASSGWGAEAFF	TGTGCCAGCAGCGGGTGGGGCGCTGAAGCTTTCTTT
-	TRBJ1-1	few	TRBV6-5	CASSPSGAPDTEAFF	TGTGCCAGCAGTCCGTCGGGGGCGCCGGACACTGAAGCTTTCTTT
-	TRBJ1-1	many	TRBV19	CASSFGSTEAFF	TGTGCCAGCAGTTTTGGGAGCACTGAAGCTTTCTTT
TRBD2	TRBJ2-1	-	TRBV5-4	CASSLLGLVGGNEQFF	TGTGCCAGCAGCTTGTTGGGACTAGTGGGAGGGAATGAGCAGTTCTTC
TRBD2	TRBJ2-1	-	TRBV5-4	CASIPWTSGVSNEQFF	TGTGCCAGCATACCCTGGACTAGCGGGGTAAGCAATGAGCAGTTCTTC
TRBD2	TRBJ2-1	-	TRBV14	CASSQAPLAAIPYNEQFF	TGTGCCAGCAGCCAAGCCCCACTAGCGGCTATTCCCTACAATGAGCAGTTCTTC
TRBD1	TRBJ1-2	-	TRBV2	CASSDTGDYYGYTF	TGTGCCAGCAGCGATACAGGGGATTACTATGGCTACACCTTC
TRBD1	TRBJ2-1	-	TRBV11-3	CASSPMGTGSDEQFF	TGTGCCAGCAGCCCCATGGGGACAGGCAGCGATGAGCAGTTCTTC
-	TRBJ2-5	once	TRBV7-6	CANSLEVAQTQYF	TGTGCCAACAGCTTAGAGGTAGCACAGACCCAGTACTTC
-	TRBJ1-1	few	TRBV4-2	CASSQEVGHRVTNTEAFF	TGTGCCAGCAGCCAAGAGGTAGGACACCGAGTTACCAACACTGAAGCTTTCTTT
-	TRBJ2-1	-	TRBV6-5	CASSYSSGVGEQFF	TGTGCCAGCAGTTATTCTTCAGGGGTTGGCGAGCAGTTCTTC
-	TRBJ1-1	-	TRBV2	CASSGRGREAFF	TGTGCCAGCAGTGGACGGGGACGGGAAGCTTTCTTT
-	TRBJ2-5	-	TRBV19	CASSIVGYQETQYF	TGTGCCAGTAGTATTGTAGGGTACCAAGAGACCCAGTACTTC